The 19 T cell receptor beta chains given below trace back to one sample, sequenced in a study of blood T cell repertoires in COVID-19. Clones were read by immunoSEQ multiplex PCR, and TCRdb kept only the in-frame ones, dropping some. The data contain 150,000 to 200,000 clones, around nine tenths of them singletons. Sequencing was carried out using peripheral blood. Receptor source: a man between 70 and 80 years old with acute or convalescent COVID-19.

J is TRBJ2-7 and V is TRBV5-3; TRBD2 is a possible D gene (7 bases). TRBV5-3 is labeled an ORF, and its function is uncertain. The CDR3 sequence is 16 residues long. V was shortened by 3 bases and J by 3 bases, with 19 bases between the two germline ends. For the CDR3, the DNA is TGTGCCAGAAGCTCGAGGGGGGGCCGGGGTTTCTACGAGCAGTACTTC. Amino acids: CARSSRGGRGFYEQYF.

The chain is built from TRBV6-5 and TRBJ2-7; 10 positions agree with TRBD1. V gave up 8 bases and J gave up 2 bases; unmatched junction bases: 3. CDR3 length: 13 residues. CDR1 is MNHEY, CDR2 SVGAGI, per germline. In nucleotides, the CDR3 is TGTGCCAGCGGACAGGGGGTCACCTACGAGCAGTACTTC. Amino acid sequence: CASGQGVTYEQYF.

The CDR3 region has the DNA TGCGCCAGCAGCCGCGAACTCGGAAGCGTAGGCGGGGAGCTGTTTTTT. It codes for CASSRELGSVGGELFF. The rearrangement links TRBV5-1 to TRBJ2-2, with unresolved D. This CDR3 is built from 16 residues. Per germline, CDR1 SGHRS and CDR2 YFSETQ. V shed 4 bases and J shed 7 bases, with 20 bases lying between them.

As concerns this clone: Other nucleotide sequences from this sample produce the same CDR3. The gene calls are TRBV2 and TRBJ2-7; 7 positions agree with TRBD2. CDR3 length: 13 residues. With V trimmed by 4 bases and J by 0 bases, 0 bases remained unmatched. Germline CDR1 reads SNHLY; CDR2 reads FYNNEI. CDR3 protein: CASSGTSSYEQYF. The CDR3 region has the DNA TGTGCCAGCAGTGGGACTAGCTCCTACGAGCAGTACTTC. Full variable domain (missing parts from reference TRBV2 and TRBJ2-7): EPEVTQTPSHQVTQMGQEVILRCVPISNHLYFYWYRQILGQKVEFLVSFYNNEISEKSEIFDDQFSVERPDGSNFTLKIRSTKLEDSAMYFCASSGTSSYEQYFGPGTRLTVT.

This rearrangement joins TRBV2 to TRBJ1-4; D is uncertain. This CDR3 spans 14 amino acids. Germline loops: CDR1 SNHLY, CDR2 FYNNEI. Trimming pared 6 bases from V and 8 bases from J, leaving 16 bases between. CDR3 region: CASRSGWEAEKLFF. The CDR3 DNA reads TGTGCCAGCAGGAGTGGTTGGGAGGCGGAAAAACTGTTTTTT.

V usage is TRBV28 and J usage is TRBJ2-3, with 9 bases that match TRBD2. After removal of 6 bases from V and 3 bases from J, the junction contained 4 bases not matched to a gene. CDR1 is MDHEN and CDR2 is SYDVKM in the germline V gene. The CDR3 is 14 residues long. The CDR3 loop reads CASRTAGGTDTQYF. CDR3 in DNA: TGTGCCAGCAGGACCGCGGGAGGGACAGATACGCAGTATTTT.

CDR3 amino acids: CASSRLDQPQHF. The CDR3 DNA sequence: TGTGCCAGTAGCCGTCTAGATCAGCCCCAGCATTTT. This chain joins TRBV19 and TRBJ1-5; D not resolved. Germline V gene sequence: CDR1 LNHDA, CDR2 SQIVND (reference sequence). Trimming took 6 bases from V and 5 from J, leaving 8 bases between them. CDR3 length: 12 amino acids.

The chain has TRBV7-2 and TRBJ2-7, with no clear D. V lost 4 bases and J 0 bases, leaving 10 bases between the germline ends. From germline, CDR1 is SGHTA and CDR2 FQGNSA. This CDR3 region has 14 residues. CDR3 protein: CASSSDSYSYEQYF. As DNA, the CDR3 is TGTGCCAGCAGCTCCGACTCTTACTCCTACGAGCAGTACTTC. Looking up the rest from reference TRBV7-2 and TRBJ2-7 gives the full variable domain: GAGVSQSPSNKVTEKGKDVELRCDPISGHTALYWYRQSLGQGLEFLIYFQGNSAPDKSGLPSDRFSAERTGGSVSTLTIQRTQQEDSAVYLCASSSDSYSYEQYFGPGTRLTVT.

This clone was found once. This chain links TRBV19 with TRBJ1-1, with 9 bases lining up with TRBD1. Germline CDR1 LNHDA, CDR2 SQIVND (reference sequence). The CDR3 sequence is 15 residues long. The ends lost 5 bases at V and 1 base at J; junction bases unmatched: 5. CDR3 residues: CASSPTGGWNTEAFF. The CDR3 DNA reads TGTGCCAGTAGTCCTACAGGGGGCTGGAACACTGAAGCTTTCTTT.

This chain joins TRBV7-3 and TRBJ2-7, with D possibly being TRBD2 (7 bases). Trimming stripped 4 bases from V and 3 bases from J, with 13 bases between. This CDR3 is 14 amino acids long. From germline, CDR1 is SGHTA and CDR2 FQGTGA. CDR3 in DNA: TGTGCCAGCAGCTCAGCCGGGGGGCGCTACGAGCAGTACTTC. Amino acids: CASSSAGGRYEQYF.

The gene calls are TRBV9 and TRBJ2-3; 12 bases agree with TRBD2. Germline lookup yields CDR1 SGDLS and CDR2 YYNGEE. J was trimmed by 5 bases and V by 3 bases; bases with no gene match: 7. The CDR3 consists of 16 residues. For the CDR3, the DNA is TGTGCCAGCAGCGGAAAGGGACTAGCGGGCGGAGATACGCAGTATTTT. Encoded protein: CASSGKGLAGGDTQYF.

J is TRBJ2-5 and V is TRBV11-2, with a possible D match to TRBD2 (6 bases). Per germline, CDR1 SGHAT and CDR2 FQNNGV. V shed 5 bases and J shed 5 bases, with 12 bases lying between them. There are 13 residues in the CDR3. The CDR3 loop is CASSPIRGETQYF. The DNA for the CDR3 is TGTGCCAGCAGCCCGATACGGGGGGAGACCCAGTACTTC.

The chain uses TRBV4-3 and TRBJ1-2; 8 bases are a match to TRBD1. The ends lost 1 base at V and 4 bases at J; junction bases unmatched: 8. From germline, CDR1 is LGHNA and CDR2 YSLEER. The CDR3 spans 16 residues. CDR3 loop: CASSQADRGTAYGYTF. The CDR3 DNA reads TGCGCCAGCAGCCAAGCCGACAGGGGCACTGCCTATGGCTACACCTTC.

The chain has TRBV20-1 and TRBJ2-3; D perhaps matches TRBD2 (6 bases). The CDR3 spans 12 residues. Trimming cost V 3 bases and J 5 bases, with 9 bases left between them. In germline, CDR1 is DFQATT, CDR2 SNEGSKA (reference sequence). CDR3 nucleotide sequence: TGCAGTGCTAGTCGGGGGAGAGATACGCAGTATTTT. It translates to CSASRGRDTQYF.

The V and J genes are TRBV2 and TRBJ2-3; 11 bases agree with TRBD2. The CDR3 spans 15 residues. Germline loops: CDR1 SNHLY, CDR2 FYNNEI. Trimming at V came to 10 bases and at J to 2 bases, leaving 8 bases not matched to a gene. CDR3 amino acids: CANSLAGGPTDTQYF. The CDR3 bases are TGTGCCAACAGCCTAGCGGGAGGACCCACAGATACGCAGTATTTT.

The rearrangement joins TRBV7-9 to TRBJ2-3; no definite D call. Germline CDR1 reads SEHNR; CDR2 reads FQNEAQ (reference sequence). This CDR3 spans 15 amino acids. Trimming took off 5 bases at V and 4 bases at J, with 16 bases between the two ends. The CDR3 DNA is TGTGCCAGCAGCCCAGATTATTCTGGGCCAGATACGCAGTATTTT. This translates into CASSPDYSGPDTQYF.

The V gene is TRBV3-1 (or the pseudogene TRBV3-2), the J gene TRBJ2-1, with 10 bases lining up with TRBD2. CDR1 is LGHDT, CDR2 YNNKEL, per germline (reference sequence). There are 15 residues in the CDR3. Losses at the gene ends were 3 bases for V and 1 base for J; bases not matched to a gene: 0. CDR3 residues: CASSQTSGSYNEQFF. The CDR3 nucleotides read TGTGCCAGCAGCCAGACTAGCGGGTCCTACAATGAGCAGTTCTTC.

The chain links TRBV7-8 to TRBJ1-1; D is unclear. V lost 5 bases and J 2 bases, leaving 15 bases between the germline ends. Germline V gene lookup returns CDR1 SGHVS and CDR2 FQNEAQ. The length of the CDR3 is 15 residues. CDR3 coding DNA: TGTGCCAGCAGCCCTTCTGGGCGGGGTAACACTGAAGCTTTCTTT. This translates into CASSPSGRGNTEAFF. The variable domain in full, completed from reference TRBV7-8 and TRBJ1-1, reads GAGVSQSPRYKVAKRGQDVALRCDPISGHVSLFWYQQALGQGPEFLTYFQNEAQLDKSGLPSDRFFAERPEGSVSTLKIQRTQQEDSAVYLCASSPSGRGNTEAFFGQGTRLTVV.

The rearrangement joins TRBV2 to TRBJ2-1; the D gene is possibly TRBD1 (6 bases). The V end lost 4 bases, the J end lost 9 bases, and 13 bases lay between the germline ends. CDR1 is SNHLY, CDR2 FYNNEI, per germline. There are 13 residues in the CDR3. CDR3 sequence: CASSGYLGAEQFF. The CDR3, as DNA: TGTGCCAGCAGTGGGTACTTGGGGGCTGAGCAGTTCTTC.